The sequence of this T cell receptor beta chain was determined in a study of identical twins. With 1 base clipped from V and 0 bases from J, the junction kept 2 bases outside the gene matches. The germline CDR1 and CDR2 sequences are MGHRA and YSYEKL. This CDR3 is 17 amino acids long. Comments on this clonotype: Its antigen remains unidentified.

TCRdb recomputed calls from the 5' RACE reads with MiXCR, one row per CDR3 protein. In the table there are 700,000 to 950,000 distinct CDR3 sequences, 9% to 15% of which are singletons. Study-wide points: An excess of low generation probability was shown by twin-shared out-of-frame alpha sequences. Beta clonotypes that were abundant in cord blood contained fewer insertions, a pattern absent from memory repertoires. The study reached conclusions through statistical analysis that was cross-sectional, not following the same donors.

This sample also belongs to another study, concerning yellow fever vaccine responses in identical twins.

The clonotype originates from a woman between 18 and 29 years old in good health. The sequencing sample was made of PBMCs. The rearrangement joins TRBV4-1 to TRBJ1-6; 8 bases align to TRBD1. The CDR3 region has the DNA TGCGCCAGCAGCCAAGGGACAGGGAGCTCCTATAATTCACCCCTCCACTTT. Protein: CASSQGTGSSYNSPLHF.